These T cell receptor beta chains were read from a single sample in a study of T cells in Graves' hyperthyroidism and ophthalmopathy. TCRdb analysed the multiplex PCR reads with MiXCR anew, one entry per CDR3 protein. Here the sample spans around 350,000 distinct CDR3 sequences, approximately 19% being singletons. Sample: blood. The receptor source for this set is a woman under 30 with Graves' hyperthyroidism. CDR3s include the opening cysteine and the closing phenylalanine or tryptophan. D genes are given only for firm matches. Part of the rows lack a size; the others show once, few, many or a class for expanded clones.

d_gene,j_gene,v_gene,len,abundance,CDR3aa,CDR3nt
NA,TRBJ1-2,TRBV2,15,NA,CASRPWTIPNYGYTF,TGTGCCAGCAGACCCTGGACAATCCCTAACTATGGCTACACCTTC
NA,TRBJ1-1,TRBV5-6,15,few,CASSSVGGPNTEAFF,TGTGCCAGCAGCTCGGTTGGGGGTCCGAACACTGAAGCTTTCTTT
NA,TRBJ1-2,TRBV12-3/TRBV12-4,15,NA,CASSSHRERSYGYTF,TGTGCCAGCAGTTCCCACAGGGAAAGGAGCTATGGCTACACCTTC
NA,TRBJ1-2,TRBV10-3,14,many,CAISGHPANYGYTF,TGTGCCATCAGTGGACACCCAGCTAACTATGGCTACACCTTC
NA,TRBJ1-1,TRBV6-5,14,many,CASSSTYRNTEAFF,TGTGCCAGCAGTTCGACTTACCGGAACACTGAAGCTTTCTTT
NA,TRBJ1-2,TRBV6-1,13,many,CASTARDDYGYTF,TGTGCCAGCACAGCCCGGGACGACTATGGCTACACCTTC
NA,TRBJ1-6,TRBV9,15,few,CASSVAGGPGSPLHF,TGTGCCAGCAGCGTAGCGGGGGGCCCGGGTTCACCCCTCCACTTT
NA,TRBJ2-2,TRBV6-5,12,many,CASSYSGGELFF,TGTGCCAGCAGTTACTCCGGGGGGGAGCTGTTTTTT
NA,TRBJ2-7,TRBV4-1,16,many,CASSQVVARDFYEQYF,TGCGCCAGCAGCCAAGTAGTTGCGAGGGATTTCTACGAGCAGTACTTC
NA,TRBJ2-4,TRBV12-3/TRBV12-4,13,few,CASSLNRWNIQYF,TGTGCCAGCAGTTTAAACAGGTGGAACATTCAGTACTTC
TRBD1,TRBJ1-1,TRBV12-3/TRBV12-4,19,many,CASSLGLYSRRGRDTEAFF,TGTGCCAGCAGTTTAGGACTCTATAGTAGGAGGGGGCGGGACACTGAAGCTTTCTTT
NA,TRBJ2-5,TRBV5-1,15,few,CASRHGGAGVETQYF,TGCGCCAGCAGGCATGGCGGGGCCGGCGTGGAGACCCAGTACTTC
NA,TRBJ1-5,TRBV12-3/TRBV12-4,15,NA,CASSHRKHSNQPQHF,TGTGCCAGCAGCCACAGGAAACATAGCAATCAGCCCCAGCATTTT
NA,TRBJ1-2,TRBV19,13,many,CATSPGQIYGYTF,TGTGCCACCAGCCCCGGACAAATCTATGGCTACACCTTC
TRBD1,TRBJ1-1,TRBV20-1,13,many,CSARRDRSTEAFF,TGCAGTGCTAGGAGGGACAGGAGCACTGAAGCTTTCTTT
TRBD1,TRBJ1-5,TRBV6-5,14,many,CASSRRQGDQPQHF,TGTGCCAGCAGCCGCCGACAGGGAGATCAGCCCCAGCATTTT
NA,TRBJ1-2,TRBV5-1,13,many,CASSLQGSDGYTF,TGCGCCAGCAGCTTGCAGGGATCAGATGGCTACACCTTC
NA,TRBJ1-2,TRBV6-1,14,NA,CASTLRDYNYGYTF,TGTGCCAGCACCCTCCGGGACTATAACTATGGCTACACCTTC
NA,TRBJ1-3,TRBV5-1,16,many,CASSLRGPFSGNTIYF,TGCGCCAGCAGCCTCCGTGGCCCCTTCTCTGGAAACACCATATATTTT
NA,TRBJ2-7,TRBV6-1,15,NA,CASSLLAVGSYEQYF,TGTGCCAGCAGCCTGTTAGCGGTGGGCTCCTACGAGCAGTACTTC
NA,TRBJ1-2,TRBV11-2,12,NA,CASSGNRVGYTF,TGTGCCAGCAGCGGCAACAGGGTTGGCTACACCTTC
TRBD2,TRBJ2-5,TRBV29-1,15,NA,CSVEVAGGPQETQYF,TGCAGCGTTGAAGTAGCGGGGGGGCCTCAAGAGACCCAGTACTTC
TRBD1,TRBJ2-7,TRBV20-1,11,many,CSAGTGYEQYF,TGCAGTGCCGGGACAGGGTACGAGCAGTACTTC
TRBD1,TRBJ1-2,TRBV7-2,15,many,CASSLGGQGASGYTF,TGTGCCAGCAGCTTAGGGGGACAGGGAGCGAGTGGCTACACCTTC
TRBD1,TRBJ1-2,TRBV28,15,NA,CASSSPGQGAYGYTF,TGTGCCAGCAGTTCCCCCGGACAGGGAGCATATGGCTACACCTTC
NA,TRBJ2-5,TRBV5-1,16,few,CASSVANLEYQETQYF,TGCGCCAGCAGCGTAGCAAATCTGGAATACCAAGAGACCCAGTACTTC
NA,TRBJ1-2,TRBV28,14,many,CASSSTGLLYGYTF,TGTGCCAGCAGCTCGACCGGGCTTCTTTATGGCTACACCTTC
NA,TRBJ2-7,TRBV6-1,14,once,CASSEVGRDYEQYF,TGTGCCAGCAGTGAAGTAGGCAGAGACTACGAGCAGTACTTC
TRBD1,TRBJ1-1,TRBV6-5,15,many,CASSSRDSKGLQAFF,TGTGCCAGCAGTTCCCGGGACAGCAAGGGCTTACAGGCTTTCTTT
NA,TRBJ1-2,TRBV27,14,many,CASSLTPEDYGYTF,TGTGCCAGCAGTTTAACACCTGAGGACTATGGCTACACCTTC
NA,TRBJ2-7,TRBV12-3/TRBV12-4,15,NA,CASSFGGGPSYEQYF,TGTGCCAGCAGTTTCGGGGGCGGACCCTCCTACGAGCAGTACTTC
NA,TRBJ1-3,TRBV18,14,many,CASSTGGAGNTIYF,TGTGCCAGCTCAACCGGAGGTGCTGGAAACACCATATATTTT
TRBD2,TRBJ2-5,TRBV6-1,17,NA,CASSPRLAGGIRETQYF,TGTGCCAGCAGCCCCCGACTAGCGGGGGGTATCCGGGAGACCCAGTACTTC
NA,TRBJ1-4,TRBV7-2,12,NA,CASRGIGEKLFF,TGTGCCAGCAGGGGGATTGGGGAAAAACTGTTTTTT
NA,TRBJ2-7,TRBV11-2,14,few,CASSLEIRVYEQYF,TGTGCCAGCAGCTTAGAGATCAGGGTCTACGAGCAGTACTTC
NA,TRBJ2-5,TRBV2,14,many,CASSEWTATILQYF,TGTGCCAGCAGTGAATGGACAGCGACTATCCTCCAGTACTTC
NA,TRBJ1-1,TRBV24-1,14,many,CATSESGRNTEAFF,TGTGCCACCAGTGAGTCCGGGAGGAACACTGAAGCTTTCTTT
TRBD1,TRBJ1-1,TRBV7-8,14,few,CASSPNPGQGISFF,TGTGCCAGCAGCCCTAACCCGGGACAGGGGATTTCTTTCTTT
NA,TRBJ1-2,TRBV5-4,17,many,CASSLLVVRGRTYGYTF,TGTGCCAGCAGCTTGTTGGTTGTCAGGGGTAGGACCTATGGCTACACCTTC
TRBD2,TRBJ2-7,TRBV28,14,NA,CASRGGGLSYEQYF,TGTGCCAGCAGAGGCGGGGGGCTCTCCTACGAGCAGTACTTC
NA,TRBJ2-2,TRBV20-1,16,NA,CSARRRDREPTGELVF,TGCAGTGCTCGCCGGAGGGACAGAGAACCCACCGGGGAGCTGGTTTTT
NA,TRBJ2-2,TRBV6-1,18,many,CASSALTGQGGRTGELFF,TGTGCCAGCAGTGCGTTAACCGGACAGGGAGGGAGGACCGGGGAGCTGTTTTTT
TRBD2,TRBJ2-7,TRBV5-1,13,many,CASSPGGYREQYF,TGCGCCAGTTCCCCGGGAGGGTATCGCGAGCAGTACTTC
NA,TRBJ2-7,TRBV7-4,17,NA,CASSLGGGVGGRYEQYF,TGTGCCAGCAGCTTAGGAGGGGGTGTCGGGGGTAGGTACGAGCAGTACTTC
NA,TRBJ2-7,TRBV5-1,13,many,CATAVIVQGEQYF,TGCGCCACCGCCGTGATTGTCCAGGGCGAGCAGTACTTC
NA,TRBJ1-1,TRBV12-5,13,many,CASGLAMNTEAFF,TGTGCTAGTGGTTTGGCGATGAACACTGAAGCTTTCTTT
TRBD1,TRBJ2-5,TRBV4-1,15,NA,CASSQGTGDQETQYF,TGCGCCAGCAGCCAAGGGACAGGGGACCAAGAGACCCAGTACTTC
NA,TRBJ1-1,TRBV30,15,NA,CASSSGQTLNTEAFF,TGTGCCAGCAGCTCCGGACAGACCTTGAACACTGAAGCTTTCTTT
NA,TRBJ1-2,TRBV18,13,many,CASSPRTAYGYTF,TGTGCCAGCTCACCGCGGACAGCCTATGGCTACACCTTC
NA,TRBJ1-1,TRBV5-1,15,many,CASSLGPRAEGEAFF,TGCGCCAGCAGCTTGGGCCCCAGGGCGGAGGGTGAAGCTTTCTTT
NA,TRBJ2-5,TRBV7-9,16,many,CASSTRGRVNQETQYF,TGTGCCAGCAGCACCAGGGGACGGGTAAACCAAGAGACCCAGTACTTC
TRBD1,TRBJ2-2,TRBV6-2/TRBV6-3,15,many,CASSSGQGDTGELFF,TGTGCCAGCAGTTCGGGACAGGGAGACACCGGGGAGCTGTTTTTT
TRBD2,TRBJ2-7,TRBV27,15,NA,CASSLRGGLFYEQYF,TGTGCCAGCAGTTTACGCGGGGGACTGTTCTACGAGCAGTACTTC
NA,TRBJ1-2,TRBV7-2,13,NA,CASSFDRTYGYTF,TGTGCCAGCAGCTTTGACAGAACATATGGCTACACCTTC
NA,TRBJ2-7,TRBV18,15,few,CASSPPNRVYYEQYF,TGTGCCAGCTCACCGCCGAACAGGGTCTACTACGAGCAGTACTTC